The T cell receptor (beta chain) under discussion was sequenced for a study of cytomegalovirus exposure and HLA in healthy donors. Study outcomes and limitations: In vitro data verified a few CMV-associated chains as specific for CMV antigens.

Measured with immunoSEQ multiplex PCR; TCRdb has only the in-frame clones, and not every one. The sample contains 60,000 to 75,000 clones, roughly 94% of which appear only once. Germline-derived CDR1 and CDR2 are SEHNR and FQNEAQ (reference sequence). V shed 5 bases and J 7 bases; nucleotides not matched to a gene: 18. The CDR3 is made up of 19 amino acids. As concerns this clone: Its matching antigen is unknown.

The receptor was derived from a woman between 18 and 29 years old in good health and CMV-seropositive. The V call is TRBV7-9, the J call TRBJ2-2; 11 bases fit TRBD2. Specimen: PBMCs. CDR3 in amino acids: CASSIGLAGGRTLIGELFF. The CDR3 DNA sequence: TGTGCCAGCAGCATAGGGCTAGCGGGAGGACGAACCCTAATCGGGGAGCTGTTTTTT.